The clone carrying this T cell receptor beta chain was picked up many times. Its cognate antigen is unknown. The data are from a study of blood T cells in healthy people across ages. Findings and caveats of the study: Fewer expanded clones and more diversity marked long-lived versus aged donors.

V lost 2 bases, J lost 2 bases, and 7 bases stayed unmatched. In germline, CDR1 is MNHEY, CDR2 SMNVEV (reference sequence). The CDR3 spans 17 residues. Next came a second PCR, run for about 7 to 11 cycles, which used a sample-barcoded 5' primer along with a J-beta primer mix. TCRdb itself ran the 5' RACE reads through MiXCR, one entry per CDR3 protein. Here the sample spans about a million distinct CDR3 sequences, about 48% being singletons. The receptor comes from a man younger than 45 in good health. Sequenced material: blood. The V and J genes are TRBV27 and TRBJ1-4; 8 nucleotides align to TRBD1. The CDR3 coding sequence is TGTGCCAGCAGTTTACCGTGGACAGGGCGCACTAATGAAAAACTGTTTTTT. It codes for CASSLPWTGRTNEKLFF. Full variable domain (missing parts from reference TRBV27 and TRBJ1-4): EAQVTQNPRYLITVTGKKLTVTCSQNMNHEYMSWYRQDPGLGLRQIYYSMNVEVTDKGDVPEGYKVSRKEKRNFPLILESPSPNQTSLYFCASSLPWTGRTNEKLFFGSGTQLSVL.